The clone carrying this T cell receptor (beta chain) turned up a few times. The antigen is not known. The V and J ends lost 1 base and 7 bases respectively, with 11 bases between them. Germline values: CDR1 DFQATT, CDR2 SNEGSKA (reference sequence). The CDR3 sequence is 14 residues long. Constant-segment primers served in 5'RACE that generated TCR alpha and TCR beta cDNA libraries bearing sample barcodes and UMIs. Each CDR3 protein gets one entry after TCRdb re-called the 5' RACE reads with MiXCR. Of about 450,000 distinct CDR3 sequences listed, 23% were seen once; the top ten hold about 12%. These data belong to a study of T-cell memory formation after mild COVID-19. Overall study findings and caveats: There were some responding clones in pre-infection memory, which suggested that cross-reactive memory had joined. CD4+ clones that contracted lay mainly in CM and EM; CD8+ ones lay in EMRA.

The clonotype comes from an adult woman who had mild COVID-19 (a few samples of this study predate the infection). Cell type and time point are not known. The rearrangement uses TRBV20-1 and TRBJ1-6, with D hard to call. The sequenced sample consisted of PBMCs or a T cell subset sorted from them (not recorded which). Here the CDR3 DNA reads TGCAGTGCTAGAGCACTAAACCCCAATTCACCCCTCCACTTT. This gives the protein CSARALNPNSPLHF.